The 21 T cell receptor beta chains presented below share a single source sample, sequenced in a study of T cell responses to AZD1222 COVID-19 vaccine. Only in-frame clones appear in the TCRdb table, and some are missing; sequencing was by immunoSEQ multiplex PCR. There are about 86,000 clones in the sample; around nine tenths occur only once, and less than 8.5% lies in the top ten. Sequencing was performed on peripheral blood, taken 28 days after the second AZD1222 dose. The receptors come from an adult who received the AZD1222 COVID-19 vaccine.

This clone was detected once. CDR3 residues: CASSKGERGTGDDSNQPQHF. The CDR3 DNA is TGTGCCAGCAGCAAAGGGGAGCGAGGGACAGGGGACGATAGCAATCAGCCCCAGCATTTT. The V gene is TRBV21-1, the J gene TRBJ1-5; the table gives TRBD1 as D, unverified against the DNA. TRBV21-1 is labeled a pseudogene. This CDR3 has 20 residues.

The chain combines TRBV7-2 with TRBJ1-5, with TRBD1 as a possible D gene (6 bases). The V gene's germline CDR1 is SGHTA and CDR2 FQGNSA. This CDR3 has 14 residues. V gave up 5 bases and J gave up 5 bases, with 13 bases separating them. The chain's CDR3 is CASSPNRVDQPQHF. For the CDR3, the DNA is TGTGCCAGCAGCCCGAACAGGGTGGATCAGCCCCAGCATTTT.

The chain recombines TRBV27 with TRBJ2-7; D call uncertain. The CDR3 contains 12 residues. Germline CDR1 is MNHEY and CDR2 is SMNVEV (reference sequence). V was trimmed by 5 bases and J by 6 bases, leaving 11 bases between them. The CDR3 region has the DNA TGTGCCAGCAGTAGATCAATTGGCGAGCAGTACTTC. Translation: CASSRSIGEQYF.

J is TRBJ2-1 and V is TRBV30; 10 bases agree with TRBD1. CDR3 length: 13 amino acids. Trimming removed 2 bases from V and 9 bases from J; junction bases left unmatched: 4. Germline V CDR1 and CDR2: GTSNPN, SVGIG (reference sequence). CDR3: CAWSMDRGGEQFF. The CDR3 DNA sequence: TGTGCCTGGAGTATGGACAGGGGGGGTGAGCAGTTCTTC. The variable domain in full, with the rest retrieved from reference TRBV30 and TRBJ2-1, is SQTIHQWPATLVQPVGSPLSLECTVEGTSNPNLYWYRQAAGRGLQLLFYSVGIGQISSEVPQNLSASRPQDRQFILSSKKLLLSDSGFYLCAWSMDRGGEQFFGPGTRLTVL.

The CDR3 loop reads CASSGGRVTSNEKLFF. CDR3 sequence (DNA): TGTGCCAGCAGTGGGGGGCGGGTTACCTCGAATGAAAAACTGTTTTTT. The chain is built from TRBV28 and TRBJ1-4; TRBD1 is a possible D gene (6 bases). The CDR3 is 16 amino acids. V dropped 5 bases and J dropped 5 bases, with 18 bases sitting between them. CDR1 is MDHEN and CDR2 is SYDVKM in the germline V gene. Complete variable domain (other parts from reference TRBV28 and TRBJ1-4): DVKVTQSSRYLVKRTGEKVFLECVQDMDHENMFWYRQDPGLGLRLIYFSYDVKMKEKGDIPEGYSVSREKKERFSLILESASTNQTSMYLCASSGGRVTSNEKLFFGSGTQLSVL.

The chain uses TRBV27 and TRBJ1-1; D is undetermined. The V and J ends lost 0 bases and 0 bases respectively, with 8 bases between them. This CDR3 is built from 15 residues. From germline, CDR1 is MNHEY and CDR2 SMNVEV (reference sequence). The CDR3 here is CASSLSFGMNTEAFF. As DNA, the CDR3 is TGTGCCAGCAGTTTATCCTTTGGAATGAACACTGAAGCTTTCTTT.

The J gene is TRBJ2-3, the V gene TRBV14; no clear D gene. CDR3 length equals 17 residues. Germline V lookup: CDR1 SGHDN, CDR2 FVKESK. Trimming removed 0 bases from V and 2 bases from J, with 15 bases in between. The CDR3 loop reads CASSQDLVGPYTDTQYF. CDR3 nucleotide sequence: TGTGCCAGCAGCCAAGATCTTGTCGGGCCCTACACAGATACGCAGTATTTT.

The chain links TRBV29-1 to TRBJ1-2; 9 bases are a match to TRBD1. The CDR3 length is 14 residues. In germline, CDR1 is SQVTM, CDR2 ANQGSEA. V lost 3 bases, J lost 6 bases, and 8 bases stayed unmatched. In DNA, the CDR3 is TGCAGCGTTGATGGACAGGGGACGGGCCATGGCTACACCTTC. This sequence encodes CSVDGQGTGHGYTF. Complete variable domain (other parts from reference TRBV29-1 and TRBJ1-2): SAVISQKPSRDICQRGTSLTIQCQVDSQVTMMFWYRQQPGQSLTLIATANQGSEATYESGFVIDKFPISRPNLTFSTLTVSNMSPEDSSIYLCSVDGQGTGHGYTFGSGTRLTVV.

J is TRBJ2-3 and V is TRBV18; TRBD1 or TRBD2 may be the D gene (6 bases each). Germline CDR1 and CDR2: KGHSH and LQKENI. The CDR3 is 15 amino acids. V lost 4 bases and J 1 base, leaving 12 bases between the germline ends. CDR3 amino acids: CASSLQEGGTDTQYF. In DNA, the CDR3 is TGTGCCAGCTCACTTCAGGAGGGGGGCACAGATACGCAGTATTTT.

The chain has TRBV29-1 and TRBJ2-2, with 8 bases that match TRBD1. The germline gives CDR1 SQVTM, CDR2 ANQGSEA. CDR3 length equals 15 residues. Trimming cost V 5 bases and J 4 bases; bases outside gene matches: 9. The CDR3 is CSVLSRGLGTGELFF. In DNA form, the CDR3 reads TGCAGCGTTCTATCCAGGGGGCTGGGCACCGGGGAGCTGTTTTTT.

The rearrangement links TRBV5-1 to TRBJ1-1, with 12 bases matching TRBD1. The CDR3 sequence is 15 residues long. V lost 3 bases to trimming and J lost 6 bases; unmatched junction nucleotides: 6. The germline V gene has CDR1 SGHRS and CDR2 YFSETQ. The CDR3 here is CASSSTGQGAAEAFF. CDR3 DNA sequence: TGCGCCAGCAGCTCTACGGGACAGGGGGCGGCTGAAGCTTTCTTT.

The chain's CDR3 is CASSYLSSSDTQYF. The CDR3 bases are TGTGCCAGCAGTTACTTGTCTAGTAGCGATACGCAGTATTTT. The chain joins TRBV6-5 to TRBJ2-3; D is ambiguous. The V and J ends lost 1 base and 6 bases respectively, with 11 bases between them. Looked up from germline, CDR1 is MNHEY and CDR2 is SVGAGI. This CDR3 region has 14 residues.

This chain joins TRBV7-2 and TRBJ2-2; D is ambiguous. Germline V gene lookup returns CDR1 SGHTA and CDR2 FQGNSA. Trimming stripped 5 bases from V and 6 bases from J, with 16 bases between. CDR3 size: 15 residues. CDR3 sequence reads: CASSHMGATPGELFF. In DNA, the CDR3 is TGTGCCAGCAGCCACATGGGCGCCACCCCCGGGGAGCTGTTTTTT. The full variable domain, in which reference TRBV7-2 and TRBJ2-2 provide the parts outside the CDR3, is GAGVSQSPSNKVTEKGKDVELRCDPISGHTALYWYRQSLGQGLEFLIYFQGNSAPDKSGLPSDRFSAERTGGSVSTLTIQRTQQEDSAVYLCASSHMGATPGELFFGEGSRLTVL.

The rearrangement uses TRBV5-1 and TRBJ1-2; a possible D gene is TRBD1 (5 bases). The CDR3 covers 13 residues. The germline gives CDR1 SGHRS, CDR2 YFSETQ. V was trimmed by 6 bases and J by 8 bases, leaving 17 bases between them. This chain's CDR3 is CASTDVVGRGYTF. CDR3 nucleotide sequence: TGCGCCAGCACCGACGTCGTGGGGCGCGGCTACACCTTC.

The chain joins TRBV5-1 to TRBJ2-7, with TRBD2 matching over 8 bases. Unmatched junction bases numbered 8, after V lost 1 base and J lost 2 bases. CDR3 length: 16 amino acids. Germline V lookup: CDR1 SGHRS, CDR2 YFSETQ. This CDR3 is CASSLSNAGGTYEQYF. The DNA of the CDR3 is TGCGCCAGCAGCTTGTCCAACGCGGGAGGTACCTACGAGCAGTACTTC.

The rearrangement joins TRBV5-1 to TRBJ2-7, with 11 bases aligning to TRBD2. Germline CDR1 is SGHRS and CDR2 is YFSETQ. The CDR3 runs 16 residues. V dropped 3 bases and J dropped 2; count of bases not matched to a gene: 7. CDR3 sequence: CASSSELAGETYEQYF. The CDR3 nucleotides read TGCGCCAGCAGCTCCGAACTAGCGGGAGAGACCTACGAGCAGTACTTC.

The chain employs TRBV27 and TRBJ2-3, with TRBD2 matching over 7 bases. Trimming took 1 base from V and 4 from J; bases not matched to a gene: 5. CDR1 is MNHEY, CDR2 SMNVEV, per germline (reference sequence). The length of the CDR3 is 15 residues. As DNA, the CDR3 is TGTGCCAGCAGTTTATTGCGGGAGATACCAGATACGCAGTATTTT. Amino acids: CASSLLREIPDTQYF.

V usage is TRBV3-1 (or the pseudogene TRBV3-2) and J usage is TRBJ2-5; 12 nucleotides agree with TRBD2. This CDR3 spans 17 amino acids. V was pared by 0 bases and J by 4 bases, with 6 bases of the junction left unmatched. Germline CDR1 and CDR2: LGHDT and YNNKEL (reference sequence). The CDR3 nucleotides read TGTGCCAGCAGCCAAGATAGACTAGCGGGAGCGGCAGAGACCCAGTACTTC. It specifies CASSQDRLAGAAETQYF.

The gene calls are TRBV19 and TRBJ2-1; D unresolved. Germline lookup yields CDR1 LNHDA and CDR2 SQIVND (reference sequence). This CDR3 has 13 residues. Deletions cut 2 bases from V and 7 bases from J, with 9 bases between. The CDR3 protein is CASSITAYNEQFF. The CDR3 nucleotides read TGTGCCAGTAGTATAACGGCGTATAATGAGCAGTTCTTC.

The chain recombines TRBV15 with TRBJ1-1; D uncertain. There are 14 residues in the CDR3. Germline CDR1 is LNHNV and CDR2 is YYDKDF (reference sequence). V was clipped by 8 bases and J by 1 base, with 14 bases between them. The chain's CDR3 is CATRLEGWNTEAFF. CDR3 coding DNA: TGTGCCACCCGCCTAGAGGGCTGGAACACTGAAGCTTTCTTT.

The genes are TRBV9 and TRBJ1-1; 7 bases agree with TRBD1. V was pared by 9 bases and J by 5 bases, with 13 bases of the junction left unmatched. CDR1 and CDR2 from the germline V gene are SGDLS and YYNGEE. The length of the CDR3 is 14 residues. CDR3 sequence reads: CATVNLRGLTEAFF. CDR3 bases: TGTGCCACCGTGAACCTTAGGGGGCTTACTGAAGCTTTCTTT. Combining the CDR3 with reference TRBV9 and TRBJ1-1 gives the whole variable domain DSGVTQTPKHLITATGQRVTLRCSPRSGDLSVYWYQQSLDQGLQFLIQYYNGEERAKGNILERFSAQQFPDLHSELNLSSLELGDSALYFCATVNLRGLTEAFFGQGTRLTVV.